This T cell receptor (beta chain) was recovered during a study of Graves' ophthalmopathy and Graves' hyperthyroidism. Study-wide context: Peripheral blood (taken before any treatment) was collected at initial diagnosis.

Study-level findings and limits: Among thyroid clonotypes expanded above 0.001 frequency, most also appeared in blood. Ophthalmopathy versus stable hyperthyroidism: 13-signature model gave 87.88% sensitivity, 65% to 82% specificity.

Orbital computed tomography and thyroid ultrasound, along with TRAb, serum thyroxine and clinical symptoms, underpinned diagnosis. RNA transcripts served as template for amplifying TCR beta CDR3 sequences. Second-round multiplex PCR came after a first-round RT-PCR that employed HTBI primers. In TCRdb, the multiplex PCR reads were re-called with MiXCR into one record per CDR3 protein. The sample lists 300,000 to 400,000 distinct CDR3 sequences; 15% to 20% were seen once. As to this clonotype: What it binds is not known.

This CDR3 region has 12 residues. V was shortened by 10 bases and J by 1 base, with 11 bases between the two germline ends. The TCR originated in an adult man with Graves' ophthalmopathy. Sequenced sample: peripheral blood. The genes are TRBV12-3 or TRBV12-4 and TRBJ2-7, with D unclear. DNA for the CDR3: TGTGCCATCTCGGACCGATCCTACGAGCAGTACTTC. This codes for CAISDRSYEQYF.